This TCR beta chain was captured by sequencing in a study of shared clonotypes between healthy human individuals. This CDR3 comprises 15 residues. Germline CDR1 is MNHNS and CDR2 is SASEGT. The V and J ends lost 1 base and 5 bases respectively, with 11 bases between them. TCRdb keeps only in-frame clones here, not all; method: immunoSEQ multiplex PCR. The table has roughly 110,000 clones, around two thirds seen once. By proportion, this clone is medium-sized. The chain employs TRBV6-1 and TRBJ2-2; D gene ambiguous. This TCR was sampled from a woman under 40 in good health. The specimen was memory CD8+ T cells sorted from blood. The subset is: CD45RO+ cells pooled with CCR7-negative TemRA cells. CDR3 bases: TGTGCCAGCAGTGAAGGGGTAGGGAATACCGGGGAGCTGTTTTTT. It yields the protein CASSEGVGNTGELFF.